A single sample is the source of the 27 T cell receptor beta chains below, sequenced in a study of blood T cell repertoires in COVID-19. Clones were sequenced by immunoSEQ multiplex PCR, and TCRdb holds only the in-frame ones, with some missing. The table lists more than 85,000 clones, about 90% of them singletons. Sequencing was done on a sample of peripheral blood. All receptors derive from a human donor in a cohort sampled during active COVID-19.

The V and J genes are TRBV12-3 or TRBV12-4 and TRBJ1-1, with D maybe TRBD1 (5 bases). V dropped 7 bases and J dropped 4 bases, with 13 bases sitting between them. The CDR3 is 13 residues long. CDR3 bases: TGTGCCAGCACCGCAGGGTTATCCACTGAAGCTTTCTTT. Protein sequence: CASTAGLSTEAFF.

The chain is built from TRBV9 and TRBJ1-2, with D maybe TRBD1 (6 bases). V was pared by 3 bases and J by 4 bases, with 16 bases between. This CDR3 contains 15 residues. The germline V gene has CDR1 SGDLS and CDR2 YYNGEE. Here the CDR3 reads CASSARKTGFYGYTF. The CDR3 DNA follows: TGTGCCAGCAGCGCTCGAAAAACAGGGTTCTATGGCTACACCTTC.

The chain is built from TRBV18 and TRBJ2-5; D is possibly TRBD1 (5 bases). Germline CDR1 KGHSH, CDR2 LQKENI. The V end was cut by 6 bases, the J end by 3 bases, with 8 bases between. The CDR3 is made up of 12 amino acids. DNA of the CDR3: TGTGCCAGCTCCCCGACAGAAGAGACCCAGTACTTC. This gives the protein CASSPTEETQYF.

The chain recombines TRBV11-3 with TRBJ2-7; 7 bases match TRBD1. CDR1 is SGHNT and CDR2 is YENEEA in the germline V gene. J gave up 3 bases and V 0 bases, and 8 bases lay outside the gene matches. CDR3 length: 16 residues. CDR3 sequence (DNA): TGTGCCAGCAGCTTAGAGAACCGACAGGGTAGCTACGAGCAGTACTTC. It translates to CASSLENRQGSYEQYF.

The chain uses TRBV28 and TRBJ1-4; TRBD1 aligns across 11 bases. In germline, CDR1 is MDHEN, CDR2 SYDVKM. V was clipped by 2 bases and J by 3 bases; unmatched bases: 11. CDR3 length equals 19 residues. The CDR3 sequence: CASSLREDRGQVANEKLFF. DNA of the CDR3: TGTGCCAGCAGTTTACGAGAGGACAGGGGGCAGGTAGCTAATGAAAAACTGTTTTTT.

The chain joins TRBV3-1 (or the pseudogene TRBV3-2) to TRBJ2-5; a possible D gene is TRBD2 (5 bases). V lost 2 bases and J lost 5, with 12 bases in between. The germline gives CDR1 LGHDT, CDR2 YNNKEL (reference sequence). The CDR3 is 14 residues long. The CDR3 is CASSQQLGGETQYF. CDR3 nucleotide sequence: TGTGCCAGCAGCCAACAACTAGGAGGCGAGACCCAGTACTTC.

This chain joins TRBV19 and TRBJ2-7, with D possibly matching TRBD1 (6 bases). Germline values: CDR1 LNHDA, CDR2 SQIVND (reference sequence). There are 13 residues in the CDR3. The germline V and J ends were trimmed by 10 bases and 3 bases, with 16 bases remaining between them. DNA of the CDR3: TGTGCCACCTCCCGGGACACCGGCTACGAGCAGTACTTC. The encoded protein is CATSRDTGYEQYF. Full variable domain (rest looked up from reference TRBV19 and TRBJ2-7): DGGITQSPKYLFRKEGQNVTLSCEQNLNHDAMYWYRQDPGQGLRLIYYSQIVNDFQKGDIAEGYSVSREKKESFPLTVTSAQKNPTAFYLCATSRDTGYEQYFGPGTRLTVT.

The rearrangement joins TRBV9 to TRBJ1-1; tentative D call: TRBD1 (6 bases). Germline V gene data show CDR1 as SGDLS and CDR2 as YYNGEE. V lost 4 bases to trimming and J lost 0 bases, with 10 bases between them. CDR3 length: 14 residues. The CDR3 here is CASSHGGMNTEAFF. The DNA for the CDR3 is TGTGCCAGCAGCCATGGGGGCATGAACACTGAAGCTTTCTTT.

The chain joins TRBV14 to TRBJ2-5; 9 bases are shared with TRBD1. Germline trimming cut 1 base from V and 7 bases from J; bases unmatched to any gene: 7. Per the germline V gene, CDR1 is SGHDN and CDR2 is FVKESK. The CDR3 runs 15 residues. The CDR3 nucleotides read TGTGCCAGCAGCCAAGTTGTACAGGGGGCGGGGACCCAGTACTTC. Its translation: CASSQVVQGAGTQYF.

CDR3 in amino acids: CASSLRAGGVGYNEQFF. The DNA of the CDR3 is TGTGCCAGCAGCTTACGAGCGGGAGGGGTGGGGTACAATGAGCAGTTCTTC. The V gene is TRBV7-3, the J gene TRBJ2-1, with 10 bases matching TRBD2. CDR1 and CDR2 (germline): SGHTA, FQGTGA. The junction had 8 bases not matched to a gene; V was cut back by 2 bases and J by 4 bases. This CDR3 is built from 17 residues.

The rearrangement uses TRBV21-1 and TRBJ2-7; the table names TRBD1, a call not compared with the DNA. TRBV21-1 is described as a pseudogene. The CDR3 extends over 18 amino acids. The CDR3: CASSKGRTSGTDSYEQYF. The CDR3 nucleotides read TGTGCCAGCAGCAAAGGGAGAACCTCCGGGACAGATAGCTACGAGCAGTACTTC.

The chain couples TRBV12-3 or TRBV12-4 to TRBJ1-2; D is perhaps TRBD1 (5 bases). This CDR3 has 12 residues. Trimming cost V 2 bases and J 7 bases, with 8 bases left between them. The CDR3 protein is CASSLQGGGYTF. The CDR3, as DNA: TGTGCCAGCAGTTTACAGGGAGGTGGCTACACCTTC.

The rearrangement uses TRBV19 and TRBJ1-2; D not certain. CDR1 LNHDA and CDR2 SQIVND come from the germline V gene (reference sequence). The length of the CDR3 is 14 residues. V was trimmed by 6 bases and J by 1 base, leaving 12 bases between them. CDR3 bases: TGTGCCAGTAGCGTCCCCCAGTTTAACTATGGCTACACCTTC. Its translation: CASSVPQFNYGYTF. Filled out from reference TRBV19 and TRBJ1-2, the complete variable domain reads DGGITQSPKYLFRKEGQNVTLSCEQNLNHDAMYWYRQDPGQGLRLIYYSQIVNDFQKGDIAEGYSVSREKKESFPLTVTSAQKNPTAFYLCASSVPQFNYGYTFGSGTRLTVV.

Comment on this clone: One end of the junction fails to match germline, which may point to a read error. This chain uses TRBV13 with TRBJ1-6; D remains ambiguous. The CDR3 runs to 12 residues. Germline V CDR1 and CDR2: PRHDT, FYEKMQ (reference sequence). Here the CDR3 DNA reads TGTGCCAGCAGCTCCAATAATTCACCCCTCCACTTT. Protein sequence: CASSSNNSPLHF. Drawing the rest from reference TRBV13 and TRBJ1-6, the complete variable domain is AAGVIQSPRHLIKEKRETATLKCYPIPRHDTVYWYQQGPGQDPQFLISFYEKMQSDKGSIPDRFSAQQFSDYHSELNMSSLELGDSALYFCASSSNNSPLHFGNGTRLTVT.

The gene calls are TRBV5-1 and TRBJ1-1, with 8 bases identical to TRBD1. The J segment lost 6 bases and the V segment lost 3 bases, leaving 1 base of the junction unmatched. Per germline, CDR1 SGHRS and CDR2 YFSETQ. The CDR3 totals 12 residues. Written as DNA, the CDR3 is TGCGCCAGCAGCTGGACAGGGTCTGAAGCTTTCTTT. Translated, it gives CASSWTGSEAFF.

This clone appeared a single time. This chain links TRBV4-2 with TRBJ1-2; a possible D gene is TRBD1 (6 bases). The CDR3 runs 15 residues. Germline V gives CDR1 LGHNA, CDR2 YNFKEQ. V lost 2 bases and J 8 bases, leaving 18 bases between the germline ends. CDR3 in DNA: TGTGCCAGCAGCCAAAGGGCAGGGGATAGGCGGGGCTACACCTTC. Translated: CASSQRAGDRRGYTF.

V usage is TRBV5-4 and J usage is TRBJ1-2; D not resolved. The germline V gene has CDR1 SGHNT and CDR2 YYREEE (reference sequence). This CDR3 is built from 14 residues. Trimming took 6 bases from V and 1 from J, leaving 13 bases between them. CDR3 protein: CASTIPGGNYGYTF. DNA of the CDR3: TGTGCCAGCACCATCCCGGGAGGTAACTATGGCTACACCTTC. The complete variable domain, with remaining parts taken from reference TRBV5-4 and TRBJ1-2, reads ETGVTQSPTHLIKTRGQQVTLRCSSQSGHNTVSWYQQALGQGPQFIFQYYREEENGRGNFPPRFSGLQFPNYSSELNVNALELDDSALYLCASTIPGGNYGYTFGSGTRLTVV.

This chain connects TRBV4-2 to TRBJ2-1; 11 bases fit TRBD2. The CDR3 length is 15 residues. Losses at the gene ends were 0 bases for V and 14 bases for J; bases not matched to a gene: 9. Germline assignment: CDR1 LGHNA and CDR2 YNFKEQ. Here the CDR3 reads CASSQERRLAGREFF. The CDR3 DNA sequence: TGTGCCAGCAGCCAAGAGAGGCGACTAGCGGGACGCGAGTTCTTC.

The rearrangement joins TRBV12-3 or TRBV12-4 to TRBJ2-3; possible D gene TRBD2, 6 bases. The CDR3 consists of 13 residues. V was clipped by 7 bases and J by 2 bases, with 10 bases between them. CDR3 loop: CASTGAVTDTQYF. CDR3 sequence (DNA): TGTGCCAGCACGGGAGCGGTCACAGATACGCAGTATTTT.

This chain links TRBV19 with TRBJ2-5, with 7 bases identical to TRBD2. Germline-derived CDR1 and CDR2 are LNHDA and SQIVND (reference sequence). V shed 4 bases, J shed 5 bases, and the junction held 10 bases outside the gene matches. The CDR3 runs 15 residues. This CDR3 reads CASSTLNRGVETQYF. CDR3 coding DNA: TGTGCCAGTAGTACCTTAAACCGGGGGGTGGAGACCCAGTACTTC.

V is TRBV18 and J is TRBJ2-7; tentatively, D is TRBD1 (6 bases). Germline assignment: CDR1 KGHSH and CDR2 LQKENI. Between the trimmed V and J ends, which lost 0 bases and 2 bases, there was a span of 26 bases. This CDR3 is 20 amino acids long. DNA of the CDR3: TGTGCCAGCTCACCACCACGTGGGACACCCTCTACACGTACCGCCTACGAGCAGTACTTC. Encoded protein: CASSPPRGTPSTRTAYEQYF.

The V and J genes are TRBV3-1 (or the pseudogene TRBV3-2) and TRBJ1-1, with D unclear. The germline V gene encodes CDR1 LGHDT and CDR2 YNNKEL (reference sequence). Between the trimmed V and J ends, which lost 3 bases and 10 bases, there was a span of 15 bases. The CDR3 length is 13 residues. CDR3 protein: CASSQSGRRRAFF. CDR3 nucleotide sequence: TGTGCCAGCAGCCAGTCGGGGAGAAGGAGAGCTTTCTTT.

The chain is built from TRBV5-8 and TRBJ1-6; the D gene is possibly TRBD1 (6 bases). Germline CDR1 reads SGHTS; CDR2 reads YDEGEE. Trimming removed 3 bases at V and 6 bases at J, with 19 bases between. The CDR3 has 17 residues. In nucleotides, the CDR3 is TGTGCCAGCAGCTACCATCAGGGGATCGGTTCTAATTCACCCCTCCACTTT. Translation gives CASSYHQGIGSNSPLHF.

The V call is TRBV19, the J call TRBJ1-2; D is unclear. CDR3 size: 14 residues. V shed 4 bases and J shed 3 bases, with 12 bases lying between them. CDR1 LNHDA and CDR2 SQIVND come from the germline V gene (reference sequence). The DNA of the CDR3 is TGTGCCAGTAGTACGCGGGCAAGCCACTATGGCTACACCTTC. It is translated as CASSTRASHYGYTF.

The V call is TRBV2, the J call TRBJ2-1; D perhaps matches TRBD2 (5 bases). From germline, CDR1 is SNHLY and CDR2 FYNNEI. Trimming took 6 bases from V and 5 from J, leaving 8 bases between them. The CDR3 runs to 12 residues. This CDR3 reads CASSGLHNEQFF. The CDR3 DNA reads TGTGCCAGCAGCGGACTCCACAATGAGCAGTTCTTC.

The chain couples TRBV6-2 or TRBV6-3 to TRBJ1-2, with D perhaps matching TRBD1 (5 bases). Germline V gives CDR1 MNHEY, CDR2 SVGEGT. This CDR3 comprises 16 residues. V shed 0 bases and J shed 3 bases, with 14 bases lying between them. This CDR3 is CASSYSKWQGDYGYTF. The CDR3 nucleotides read TGTGCCAGCAGTTACTCGAAGTGGCAGGGCGACTATGGCTACACCTTC.

The table lists this clone with a count of one. The chain joins TRBV4-2 to TRBJ1-4; D is perhaps TRBD1 (6 bases). Per germline, CDR1 LGHNA and CDR2 YNFKEQ. The CDR3 sequence is 16 residues long. V lost 3 bases to trimming and J lost 4 bases, with 15 bases between them. CDR3 in amino acids: CASSHEAGDSNEKLFF. DNA for the CDR3: TGTGCCAGCAGCCATGAAGCAGGGGATAGTAATGAAAAACTGTTTTTT.